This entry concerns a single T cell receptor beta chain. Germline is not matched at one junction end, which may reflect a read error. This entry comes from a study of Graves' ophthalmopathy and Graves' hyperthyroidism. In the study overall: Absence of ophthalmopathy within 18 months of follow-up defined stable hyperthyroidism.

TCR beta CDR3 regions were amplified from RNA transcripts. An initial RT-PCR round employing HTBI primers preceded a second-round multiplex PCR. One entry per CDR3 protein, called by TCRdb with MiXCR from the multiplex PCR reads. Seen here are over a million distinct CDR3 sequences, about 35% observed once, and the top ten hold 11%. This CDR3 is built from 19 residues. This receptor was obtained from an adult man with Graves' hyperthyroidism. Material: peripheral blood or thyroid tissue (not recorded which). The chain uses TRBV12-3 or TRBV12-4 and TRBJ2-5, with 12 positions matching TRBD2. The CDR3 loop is CASSPAHRLAGVWLETRYF. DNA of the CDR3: TGTGCCAGCAGTCCCGCCCACCGACTAGCGGGAGTGTGGCTGGAGACCCGGTACTTC.